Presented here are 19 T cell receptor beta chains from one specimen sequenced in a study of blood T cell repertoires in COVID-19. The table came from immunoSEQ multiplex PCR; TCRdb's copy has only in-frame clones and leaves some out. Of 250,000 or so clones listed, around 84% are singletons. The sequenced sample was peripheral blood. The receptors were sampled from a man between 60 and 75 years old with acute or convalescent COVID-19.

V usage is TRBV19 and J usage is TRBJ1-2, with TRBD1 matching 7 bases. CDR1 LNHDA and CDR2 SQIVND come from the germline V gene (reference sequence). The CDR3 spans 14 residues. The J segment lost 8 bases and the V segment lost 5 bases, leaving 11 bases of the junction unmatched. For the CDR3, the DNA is TGTGCCAGTAGTCCGACAGGGATAGCGGGAGGCTACACCTTC. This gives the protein CASSPTGIAGGYTF.

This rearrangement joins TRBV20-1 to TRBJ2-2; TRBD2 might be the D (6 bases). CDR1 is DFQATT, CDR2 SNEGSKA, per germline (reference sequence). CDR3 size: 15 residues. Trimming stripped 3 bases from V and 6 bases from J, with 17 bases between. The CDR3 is CSASDGRRDAGELFF. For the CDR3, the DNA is TGCAGTGCTAGTGACGGACGGAGGGACGCCGGGGAGCTGTTTTTT.

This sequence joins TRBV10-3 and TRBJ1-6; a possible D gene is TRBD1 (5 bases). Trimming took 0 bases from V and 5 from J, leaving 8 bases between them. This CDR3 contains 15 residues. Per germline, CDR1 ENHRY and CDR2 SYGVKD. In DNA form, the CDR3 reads TGTGCCATCAGTGAGTCGGGCAGGGATAATTCACCCCTCCACTTT. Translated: CAISESGRDNSPLHF.

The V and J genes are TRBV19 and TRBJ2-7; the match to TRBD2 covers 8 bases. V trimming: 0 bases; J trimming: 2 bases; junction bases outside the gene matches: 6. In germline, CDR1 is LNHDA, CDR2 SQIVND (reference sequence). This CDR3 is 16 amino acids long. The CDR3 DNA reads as TGTGCCAGTAGTATAGATCGGATCGGGGGGGCCTACGAGCAGTACTTC. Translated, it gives CASSIDRIGGAYEQYF.

CDR3 sequence (DNA): TGTGCCACCAGCCGACTAGCGGGGGGGGGACTAAACACCGGGGAGCTGTTTTTT. Its translation is CATSRLAGGGLNTGELFF. This chain links TRBV24-1 with TRBJ2-2; 14 bases are shared with TRBD2. V lost 7 bases, J lost 2 bases, and 8 bases stayed unmatched. The CDR3 is made up of 18 amino acids. The V gene's germline CDR1 is KGHDR and CDR2 SFDVKD.

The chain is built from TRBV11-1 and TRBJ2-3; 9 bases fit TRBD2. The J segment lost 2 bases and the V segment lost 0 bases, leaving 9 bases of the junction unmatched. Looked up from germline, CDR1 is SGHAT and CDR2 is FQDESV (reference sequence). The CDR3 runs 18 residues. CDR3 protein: CASSLARSGRTPTDTQYF. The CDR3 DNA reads TGTGCCAGCAGCTTAGCGCGGAGCGGGAGGACCCCCACAGATACGCAGTATTTT.

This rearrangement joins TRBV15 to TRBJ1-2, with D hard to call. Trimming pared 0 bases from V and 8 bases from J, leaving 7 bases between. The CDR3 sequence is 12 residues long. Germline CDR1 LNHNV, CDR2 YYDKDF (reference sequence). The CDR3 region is CATSRDTRGYTF. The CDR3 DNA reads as TGTGCCACCAGCAGAGATACCCGGGGCTACACCTTC.

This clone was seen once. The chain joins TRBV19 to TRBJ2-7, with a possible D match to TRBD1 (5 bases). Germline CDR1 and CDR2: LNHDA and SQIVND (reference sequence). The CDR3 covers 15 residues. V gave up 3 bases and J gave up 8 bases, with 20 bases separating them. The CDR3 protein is CASSMSTGPGLQQYF. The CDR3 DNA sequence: TGTGCCAGTAGTATGTCGACGGGCCCAGGGCTCCAGCAGTACTTC. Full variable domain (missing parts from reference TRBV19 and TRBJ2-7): DGGITQSPKYLFRKEGQNVTLSCEQNLNHDAMYWYRQDPGQGLRLIYYSQIVNDFQKGDIAEGYSVSREKKESFPLTVTSAQKNPTAFYLCASSMSTGPGLQQYFGPGTRLTVT.

This chain's CDR3 is CSVVGLAGGTTYEQYF. In nucleotides, the CDR3 is TGCAGCGTTGTAGGACTAGCGGGAGGCACCACCTACGAGCAGTACTTC. This chain links TRBV29-1 with TRBJ2-7; 14 nucleotides align to TRBD2. This CDR3 is 16 amino acids long. V dropped 4 bases and J dropped 2; count of bases not matched to a gene: 7. Germline V gene data show CDR1 as SQVTM and CDR2 as ANQGSEA.

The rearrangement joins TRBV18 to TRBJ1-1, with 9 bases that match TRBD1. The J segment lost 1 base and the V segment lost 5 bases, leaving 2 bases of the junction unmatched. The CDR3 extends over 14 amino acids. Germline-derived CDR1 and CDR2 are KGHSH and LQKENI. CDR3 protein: CASSKGQGNTEAFF. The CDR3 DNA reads TGTGCCAGCTCAAAGGGACAGGGGAACACTGAAGCTTTCTTT.

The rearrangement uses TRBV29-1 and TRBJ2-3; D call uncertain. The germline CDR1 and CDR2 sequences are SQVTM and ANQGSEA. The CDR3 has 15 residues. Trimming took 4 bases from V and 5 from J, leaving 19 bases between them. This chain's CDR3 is CSVVPSALRKDTQYF. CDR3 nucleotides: TGCAGCGTTGTGCCGAGCGCCCTAAGAAAAGATACGCAGTATTTT.

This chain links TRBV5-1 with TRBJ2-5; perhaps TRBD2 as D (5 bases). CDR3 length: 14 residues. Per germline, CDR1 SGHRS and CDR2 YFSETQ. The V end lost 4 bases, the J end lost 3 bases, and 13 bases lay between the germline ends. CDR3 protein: CASSQDWGEETQYF. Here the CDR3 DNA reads TGCGCCAGCAGCCAGGACTGGGGTGAAGAGACCCAGTACTTC.

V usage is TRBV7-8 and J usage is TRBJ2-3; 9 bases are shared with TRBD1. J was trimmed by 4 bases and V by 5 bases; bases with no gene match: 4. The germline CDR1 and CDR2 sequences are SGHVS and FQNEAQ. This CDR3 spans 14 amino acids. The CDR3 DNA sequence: TGTGCCAGCAGCGTCCACAGGGGGCCAGATACGCAGTATTTT. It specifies CASSVHRGPDTQYF.

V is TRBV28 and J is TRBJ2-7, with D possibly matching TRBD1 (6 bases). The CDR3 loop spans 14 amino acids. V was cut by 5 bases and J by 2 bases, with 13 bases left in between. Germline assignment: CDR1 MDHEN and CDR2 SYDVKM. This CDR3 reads CASSEHRDPYEQYF. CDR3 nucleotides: TGTGCCAGCAGTGAGCACAGGGACCCCTACGAGCAGTACTTC.

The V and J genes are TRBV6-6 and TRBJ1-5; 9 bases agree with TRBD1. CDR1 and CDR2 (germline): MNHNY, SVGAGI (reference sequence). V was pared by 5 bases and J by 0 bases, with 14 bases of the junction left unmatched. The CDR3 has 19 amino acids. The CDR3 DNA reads TGTGCCAGCAGTCTCACTTGGACAGGGGCGTTCAATAGCAATCAGCCCCAGCATTTT. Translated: CASSLTWTGAFNSNQPQHF.

The CDR3 sequence is CASSELRYGTGPYEQYF. CDR3 DNA: TGCGCCAGCAGTGAGTTAAGATACGGGACAGGACCCTACGAGCAGTACTTC. The chain links TRBV10-1 to TRBJ2-7, with TRBD1 matching over 8 bases. The germline CDR1 and CDR2 sequences are WNHNN and SYGVQD (reference sequence). V lost 1 base, J lost 2 bases, and 10 bases stayed unmatched. CDR3 length: 17 amino acids.

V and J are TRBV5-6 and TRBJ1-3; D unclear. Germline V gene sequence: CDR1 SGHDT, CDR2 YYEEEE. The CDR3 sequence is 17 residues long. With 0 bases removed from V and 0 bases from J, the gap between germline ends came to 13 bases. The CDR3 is CASSLGGSLSSGNTIYF. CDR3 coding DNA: TGTGCCAGCAGCTTGGGAGGGTCCTTGAGCTCTGGAAACACCATATATTTT.

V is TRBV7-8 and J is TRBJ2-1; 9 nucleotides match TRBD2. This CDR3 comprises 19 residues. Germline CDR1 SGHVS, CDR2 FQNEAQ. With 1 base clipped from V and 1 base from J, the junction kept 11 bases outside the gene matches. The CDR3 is CASSLVQSSGGHSYNEQFF. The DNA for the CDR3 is TGTGCCAGCAGCTTAGTCCAGAGTAGCGGGGGCCATTCCTACAATGAGCAGTTCTTC.

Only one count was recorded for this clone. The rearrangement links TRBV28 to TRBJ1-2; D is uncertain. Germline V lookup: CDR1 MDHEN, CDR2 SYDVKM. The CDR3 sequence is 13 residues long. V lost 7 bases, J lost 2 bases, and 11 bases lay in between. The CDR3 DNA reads TGTGCCAGCAACCGGGAACCAAACTATGGCTACACCTTC. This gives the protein CASNREPNYGYTF.